The source of this T cell receptor beta chain is a study of blood T cell repertoires in COVID-19. V shed 4 bases and J 6 bases; nucleotides not matched to a gene: 7. The V gene's germline CDR1 is SGHDT and CDR2 YYEEEE. The CDR3 is 14 residues long. Before being deemed recovered, Cohort 3 donors had two negative PCRs, clearance, or symptom resolution. Clones were read by immunoSEQ multiplex PCR, and TCRdb kept only the in-frame ones, dropping some. The sample consists of more than 300,000 clones, 85% to 90% of them appearing once. Sample: PBMCs or T cells enriched from blood (not recorded which). V and J are TRBV5-6 and TRBJ1-1; 9 bases line up with TRBD1. This TCR was sampled from a woman under 30 who had recovered from COVID-19. In DNA, the CDR3 is TGTGCCAGCAGCGGATGGGACAGGGCAGCTGAAGCTTTCTTT. Translated, it gives CASSGWDRAAEAFF. Combining the CDR3 with reference TRBV5-6 and TRBJ1-1 gives the whole variable domain DAGVTQSPTHLIKTRGQQVTLRCSPKSGHDTVSWYQQALGQGPQFIFQYYEEEERQRGNFPDRFSGHQFPNYSSELNVNALLLGDSALYLCASSGWDRAAEAFFGQGTRLTVV.